This paragraph covers one T cell receptor (beta chain) sequence. This specimen belongs to a study of blood T cell repertoires in COVID-19. Study-wide background: Sources were T cells, B-cell-depleted T cells, or PBMCs; the material itself was cDNA or gDNA.

In the source study's methods: The authors estimated nucleated cell counts from reference gene primer amplification. Generated by immunoSEQ multiplex PCR, the TCRdb table keeps only in-frame clones and is missing some. V and J calls and clone size follow that table, whereas D and trimming were derived from the DNA. The repertoire holds 150,000 to 200,000 clones, with roughly 85% as singletons. Material: peripheral blood. The receptor was isolated from a woman aged 25 to 39 with acute or convalescent COVID-19.

Here the CDR3 DNA reads TGTGCCATCAGTGGGGGGGTGACTGCCACCGGGGAGCTGTTTTTT. The encoded protein is CAISGGVTATGELFF. The rearrangement joins TRBV10-3 to TRBJ2-2; the D gene is possibly TRBD2 (6 bases). V lost 4 bases and J lost 4, with 13 bases in between. The CDR3 has 15 amino acids. Germline V gene data show CDR1 as ENHRY and CDR2 as SYGVKD.